The sequence of this TCR beta chain was determined in a study of T cell changes during pregnancy in multiple sclerosis. The repertoire was sequenced with immunoSEQ multiplex PCR; TCRdb's copy has only in-frame clones and lacks some. There are 25,000 to 35,000 clones in the sample; around nine tenths occur only once, and less than 0.45% lies in the top ten. V dropped 7 bases and J dropped 5 bases, with 14 bases sitting between them. This CDR3 comprises 12 residues. Germline-derived CDR1 and CDR2 are SQVTM and ANQGSEA. The receptor was isolated from a female donor in good health, enrolled as a control in a pregnancy study. The V and J genes are TRBV29-1 and TRBJ2-5; D is possibly TRBD1 (6 bases). The specimen was CD4+ T cells from peripheral blood mononuclear cells, collected in the second trimester of pregnancy. CDR3 DNA sequence: TGCAGCGCCCGGACAGCGAGGGAGACCCAGTACTTC. Translating it yields CSARTARETQYF.